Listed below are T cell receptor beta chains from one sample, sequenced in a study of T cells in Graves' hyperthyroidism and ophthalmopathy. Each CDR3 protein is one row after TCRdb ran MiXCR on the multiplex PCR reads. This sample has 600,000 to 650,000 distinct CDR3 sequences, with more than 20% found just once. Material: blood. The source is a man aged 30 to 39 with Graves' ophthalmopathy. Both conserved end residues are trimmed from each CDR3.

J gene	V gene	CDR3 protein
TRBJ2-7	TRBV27	ASISNGREQY
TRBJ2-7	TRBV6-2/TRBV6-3	ASSALSPYGQY
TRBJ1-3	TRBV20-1	SARDSRSGNTIY
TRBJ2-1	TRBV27	ASRTGGAEQF
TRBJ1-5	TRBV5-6	ASSLGGTQPQH
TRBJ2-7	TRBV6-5	ASSSAGTFSYEQY
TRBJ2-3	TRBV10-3	AISERTVLSDTQY
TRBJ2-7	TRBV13	ASSDRAGEQY
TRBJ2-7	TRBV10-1	ASSKGPNEQY
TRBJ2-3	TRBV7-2	ASSADRFTDTQY
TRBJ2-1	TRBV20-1	SASMGNEQF
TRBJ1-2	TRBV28	ASSVGTGYGYT
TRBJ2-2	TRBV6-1	ASSEGSRTGELF
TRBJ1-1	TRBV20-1	SAFMGGQIEAF
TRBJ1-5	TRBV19	ASSIPRGWNQPQH
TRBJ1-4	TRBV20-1	SATLQGWNEKLF
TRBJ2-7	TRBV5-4	ASSEGQVPYEQY
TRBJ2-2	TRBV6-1	ASRGRGRTGELF
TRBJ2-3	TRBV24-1	ATSFPGLAGGGDTQY
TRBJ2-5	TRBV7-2	ASSLVRRYQETQY
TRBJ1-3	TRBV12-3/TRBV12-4	ASSPGTGVGRNTIY
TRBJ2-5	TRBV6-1	ASRGGGKGIETQY
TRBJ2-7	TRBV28	ASSSGTQTYEQY
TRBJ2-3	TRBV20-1	SAPLAGVTDTQY
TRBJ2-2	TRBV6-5	ASSSPSDPTGELF
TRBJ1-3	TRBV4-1	ASSQGPGTGTGNTIY
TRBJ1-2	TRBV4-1	ASSQDPWTGGSYGYT
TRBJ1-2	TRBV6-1	ASSTSGGYT
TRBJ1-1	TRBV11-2	ASSPLTGEGTEAF
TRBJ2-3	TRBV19	ASSIGQTTTDTQY
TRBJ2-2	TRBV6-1	ASSQGQGTNTGELF
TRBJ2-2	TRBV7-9	ASTGGERENVGELF
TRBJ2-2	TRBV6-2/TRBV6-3	ASSVWTSPTGELF
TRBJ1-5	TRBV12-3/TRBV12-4	ASSLEVYQPQH
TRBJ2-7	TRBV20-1	SAPLPGQGAFEQY
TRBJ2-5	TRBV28	ASSRDTGGVAGRGQETQY
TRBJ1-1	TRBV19	ASSIRGTVEAF
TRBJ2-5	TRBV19	ASSMAPSETQY
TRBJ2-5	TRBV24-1	ATSLAGAQETQY
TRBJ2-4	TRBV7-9	ASSSTSGMGNIQY
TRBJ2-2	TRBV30	AWTPGLAGLTGELF
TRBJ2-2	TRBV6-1	ASKGGTVFANTGELF
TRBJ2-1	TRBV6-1	ASTPSGEAFSAEQF
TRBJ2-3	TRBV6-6	ASSYRLAGGPADTQY
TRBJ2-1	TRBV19	ASSIGSAEQF
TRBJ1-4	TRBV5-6	ASSSFSSRGVNEKLF